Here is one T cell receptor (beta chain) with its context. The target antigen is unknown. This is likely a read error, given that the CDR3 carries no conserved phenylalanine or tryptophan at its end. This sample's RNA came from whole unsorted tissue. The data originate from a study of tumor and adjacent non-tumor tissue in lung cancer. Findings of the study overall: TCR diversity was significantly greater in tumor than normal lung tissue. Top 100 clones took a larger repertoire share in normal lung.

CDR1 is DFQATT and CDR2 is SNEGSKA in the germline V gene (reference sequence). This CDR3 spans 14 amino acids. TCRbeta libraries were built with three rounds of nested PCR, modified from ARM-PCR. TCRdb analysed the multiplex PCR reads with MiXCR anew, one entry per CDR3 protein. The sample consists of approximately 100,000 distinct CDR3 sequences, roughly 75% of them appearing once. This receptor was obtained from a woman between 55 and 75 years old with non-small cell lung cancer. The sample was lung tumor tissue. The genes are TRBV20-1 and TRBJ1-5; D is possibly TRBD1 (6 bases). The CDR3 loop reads CSGSRDISNQHQHL. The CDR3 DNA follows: TGCAGTGGGTCCCGGGACATTAGCAATCAGCACCAGCATCTT.